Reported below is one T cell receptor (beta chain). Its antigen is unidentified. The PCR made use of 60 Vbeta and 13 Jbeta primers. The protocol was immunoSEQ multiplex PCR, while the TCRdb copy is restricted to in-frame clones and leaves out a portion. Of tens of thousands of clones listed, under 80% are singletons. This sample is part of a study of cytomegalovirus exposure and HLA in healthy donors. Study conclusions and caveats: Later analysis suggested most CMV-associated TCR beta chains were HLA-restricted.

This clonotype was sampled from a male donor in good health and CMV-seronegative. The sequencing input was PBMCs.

CDR3 coding DNA: TGCGCCAGCAGCCAAGACAGGGGGCGTGGTCAGCCCCAGCATTTT. It codes for CASSQDRGRGQPQHF. This chain joins TRBV4-3 and TRBJ1-5, with 8 positions matching TRBD1. CDR1 LGHNA and CDR2 YSLEER come from the germline V gene. CDR3 length: 15 amino acids. V dropped 0 bases and J dropped 6; count of bases not matched to a gene: 4.